A single sample gave rise to the 5 T cell receptor beta chains below, sequenced in a study of early T cells in non-severe SARS-CoV-2 infection. One entry per CDR3 protein, called by TCRdb with MiXCR from the 5' RACE reads. The repertoire has tens of thousands of distinct CDR3 sequences, around 5.6% of them found once; the top ten carry 6.5% to 9%. Sequenced material: whole blood. The receptors shown here come from an adult who was a healthcare worker with PCR-confirmed SARS-CoV-2 infection or an uninfected control (not recorded which).

A word on this clonotype: Possible read error: a much larger clone is one base away. The V and J genes are TRBV7-2 and TRBJ1-6; D might be TRBD1 (5 bases). The germline CDR1 and CDR2 sequences are SGHTA and FQGNSA. The CDR3 totals 15 residues. As DNA, the CDR3 is TGTGCCAGCAGCTTAGGGTGGCAGGGAAGTTCACCCCTCCAATTT. It yields the protein CASSLGWQGSSPLQF.

This clonotype was seen a few times. The V and J genes are TRBV12-3 or TRBV12-4 and TRBJ2-3; TRBD2 matches at 9 bases. The V segment lost 2 bases and the J segment 5 bases; nucleotides outside the gene matches: 11. The CDR3 covers 17 residues. Here the CDR3 reads CASSLYGSGSTGDTQYF. The CDR3 DNA is TGTGCCAGCAGTTTATATGGTAGCGGGAGTACAGGAGATACGCAGTATTTT.

This clonotype appeared a few times. The V and J genes are TRBV6-2 or TRBV6-3 and TRBJ2-5; D unclear. The germline gives CDR1 MNHEY, CDR2 SVGEGT. Trimming cost V 2 bases and J 4 bases, with 8 bases left between them. The length of the CDR3 is 13 residues. The CDR3 loop is CASSYVGRETQYF. The CDR3 DNA sequence: TGTGCCAGCAGTTACGTAGGTCGAGAGACCCAGTACTTC.

This clonotype was recorded a few times. The chain links TRBV5-1 to TRBJ2-1, with 8 bases aligning to TRBD1. Germline loops: CDR1 SGHRS, CDR2 YFSETQ. V lost 5 bases and J lost 8; bases outside the gene matches: 3. The CDR3 loop spans 12 amino acids. CDR3: CASRTGVDEQFF. DNA of the CDR3: TGCGCCAGCAGGACAGGGGTTGATGAGCAGTTCTTC.

This clonotype has at least ten counts. The chain is built from TRBV6-5 and TRBJ1-5; D unclear. Germline V lookup: CDR1 MNHEY, CDR2 SVGAGI. CDR3 length: 14 residues. The V end lost 5 bases, the J end lost 4 bases, and 12 bases lay between the germline ends. In DNA, the CDR3 is TGTGCCAGCAGTCCAGTCGTTGGTAATCAGCCCCAGCATTTT. Residues: CASSPVVGNQPQHF.